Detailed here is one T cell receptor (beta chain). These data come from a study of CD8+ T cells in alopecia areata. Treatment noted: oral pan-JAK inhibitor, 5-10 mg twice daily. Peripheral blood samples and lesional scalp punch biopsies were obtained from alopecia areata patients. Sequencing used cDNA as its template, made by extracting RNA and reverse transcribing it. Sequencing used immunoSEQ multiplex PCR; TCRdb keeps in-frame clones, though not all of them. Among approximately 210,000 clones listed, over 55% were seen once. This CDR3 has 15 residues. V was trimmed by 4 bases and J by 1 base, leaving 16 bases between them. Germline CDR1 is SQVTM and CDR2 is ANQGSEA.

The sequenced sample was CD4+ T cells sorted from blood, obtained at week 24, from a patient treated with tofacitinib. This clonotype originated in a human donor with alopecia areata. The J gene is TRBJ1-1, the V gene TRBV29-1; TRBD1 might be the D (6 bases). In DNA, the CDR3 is TGCAGCGTTGGTTGGGGGCGGACGGCGAACACTGAAGCTTTCTTT. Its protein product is CSVGWGRTANTEAFF.